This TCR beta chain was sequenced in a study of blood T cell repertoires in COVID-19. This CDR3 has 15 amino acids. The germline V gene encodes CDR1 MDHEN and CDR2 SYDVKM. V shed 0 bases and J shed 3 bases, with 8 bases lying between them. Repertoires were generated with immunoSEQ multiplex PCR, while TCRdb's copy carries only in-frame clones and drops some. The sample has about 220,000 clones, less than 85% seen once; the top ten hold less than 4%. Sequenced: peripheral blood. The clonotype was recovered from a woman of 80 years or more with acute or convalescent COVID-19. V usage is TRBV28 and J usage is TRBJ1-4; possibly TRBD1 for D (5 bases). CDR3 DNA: TGTGCCAGCAGTTTATGGCGACAGCCTAATGAAAAACTGTTTTTT. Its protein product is CASSLWRQPNEKLFF.